One and the same sample provided the 4 T cell receptor beta chains below, sequenced in a study of CD8+ T cells in alopecia areata listed by TCRdb under 2018. Sample treatment or condition, as interpreted from the label and publication: oral pan-JAK inhibitor, 5-10 mg twice daily. The library was made by the immunoSEQ multiplex PCR assay. To provide template for TCR sequencing, every sample had RNA extracted and reverse transcribed into cDNA. In its TCRdb copy, this immuneACCESS table keeps in-frame sequences only and misses some clones. Where compared with another copy, unresolved V genes explain less than half of these, and the others have no known cause. The sample contains hundreds of thousands of clones, 60% of them found a single time. Clones ranked in the top ten supply more than 0.85% of the sample. Material: CD4+ T cells sorted from blood, obtained around week 54, from a patient treated with tofacitinib. The receptor set was obtained from a human donor with alopecia areata.

DNA of the CDR3: TGTGCCAGCAGCTCGGGATGGGAGACCCAGTACTTC. It translates to CASSSGWETQYF. This rearrangement joins TRBV5-6 to TRBJ2-5; a weak D match, TRBD2 (5 bases). This CDR3 spans 12 amino acids. V was clipped by 3 bases and J by 5 bases, with 8 bases between them. The germline CDR1 and CDR2 sequences are SGHDT and YYEEEE.

This clone was recorded a few times. The V gene is TRBV10-3, the J gene TRBJ1-5, with 7 bases matching TRBD1. Germline V gives CDR1 ENHRY, CDR2 SYGVKD. The ends lost 4 bases at V and 5 bases at J; junction bases unmatched: 8. The CDR3 contains 15 residues. The DNA of the CDR3 is TGTGCCATCAGTGCGGCGACAGGGACCGATCAGCCCCAGCATTTT. Protein: CAISAATGTDQPQHF.

The CDR3: CASPRTLARSGYGYTF. CDR3 bases: TGTGCCAGTCCCAGGACACTGGCACGTTCGGGCTATGGCTACACCTTC. The chain has TRBV30 and TRBJ1-2; a possible D gene is TRBD1 (5 bases). Trimming pared 8 bases from V and 4 bases from J, leaving 26 bases between. The CDR3 spans 16 residues. Germline V CDR1 and CDR2: GTSNPN, SVGIG (reference sequence). The full variable domain, completed using reference TRBV30 and TRBJ1-2, is SQTIHQWPATLVQPVGSPLSLECTVEGTSNPNLYWYRQAAGRGLQLLFYSVGIGQISSEVPQNLSASRPQDRQFILSSKKLLLSDSGFYLCASPRTLARSGYGYTFGSGTRLTVV.

Only one count was recorded for this clone. This chain joins TRBV7-7 and TRBJ2-5; TRBD1 matches 8 bases. CDR3 size: 12 residues. Germline values: CDR1 SSHAT, CDR2 FNYEAQ (reference sequence). Here the CDR3 DNA reads TGTGCTACCGGACAGGGAAGGGAGACCCAGTACTTC. Protein product: CATGQGRETQYF.